What follows are 22 T cell receptor beta chains derived from one specimen sequenced in a study of human T cells and chemical hapten exposure. TCRdb fed the RACE reads into MiXCR, producing one record per CDR3 protein. The sample consists of 80,000 to 95,000 distinct CDR3 sequences, roughly 10% of them appearing once. Stated time point: patch test 1, 2 weeks after DPC sensitization. Indicated treatment: therapeutic diphenylcyclopropenone sensitization with weekly scalp DPC. The material sequenced was whole blood, taken in connection with sensitization to the hapten diphenylcyclopropenone (DPC). These receptors were taken from a woman aged 45 to 65 with alopecia areata. Some clones in this sample may be carry-over from other donors' samples.

This sequence joins TRBV7-2 and TRBJ2-3, with a weak D call TRBD2 (5 bases). The germline V gene has CDR1 SGHTA and CDR2 FQGNSA. Trimming took 1 base from V and 1 from J, leaving 9 bases between them. The CDR3 has 15 amino acids. The CDR3 DNA is TGTGCCAGCAGCTTAGAGCGGCGGCGCACAGATACGCAGTATTTT. Translation gives CASSLERRRTDTQYF.

This clonotype was counted many times. The rearrangement links TRBV6-4 to TRBJ2-1; TRBD1 aligns across 11 bases. The germline CDR1 and CDR2 sequences are MRHNA and SNTAGT. V lost 3 bases, J lost 9 bases, and 4 bases stayed unmatched. The length of the CDR3 is 14 residues. Written as DNA, the CDR3 is TGTGCCAGCAGTGAAGGGACAGGGGGAGTTGAGCAGTTCTTC. It yields the protein CASSEGTGGVEQFF.

This clonotype was found a few times. The chain employs TRBV7-6 and TRBJ1-1; perhaps TRBD1 as D (5 bases). Germline-derived CDR1 and CDR2 are SGHVS and FNYEAQ. There are 16 residues in the CDR3. V gave up 4 bases and J gave up 4 bases, with 19 bases separating them. The CDR3 DNA sequence: TGTGCCAGCAGCTCGCGGGGGACCCTAGAGAGCACTGAAGCTTTCTTT. Its protein product is CASSSRGTLESTEAFF.

The chain combines TRBV9 with TRBJ1-6; 7 nucleotides line up with TRBD1. V shed 3 bases, J shed 8 bases, and the junction held 8 bases outside the gene matches. CDR3 length: 15 amino acids. Germline V lookup: CDR1 SGDLS, CDR2 YYNGEE. CDR3 loop: CASSAFDRADSPLHF. The CDR3 DNA sequence: TGTGCCAGCAGCGCCTTCGACAGGGCGGATTCACCCCTCCACTTT.

This clonotype was counted a few times. This rearrangement joins TRBV6-6 to TRBJ1-6; D remains unclear. The CDR3 runs 14 residues. V lost 2 bases to trimming and J lost 7 bases, with 9 bases between them. Germline CDR1 is MNHNY and CDR2 is SVGAGI (reference sequence). The chain's CDR3 is CASSYGHPNSPLHF. CDR3 coding DNA: TGTGCCAGCAGTTACGGTCACCCAAATTCACCCCTCCACTTT.

This clonotype has ten or more counts. This chain joins TRBV15 and TRBJ2-3; D is possibly TRBD2 (5 bases). Germline V gene data show CDR1 as LNHNV and CDR2 as YYDKDF (reference sequence). The CDR3 sequence is 16 residues long. V was pared by 3 bases and J by 3 bases, with 16 bases between. The CDR3 is CATSSQRLGRTDTQYF. The CDR3, as DNA: TGTGCCACCAGCAGCCAACGCCTGGGGAGAACAGATACGCAGTATTTT.

This rearrangement joins TRBV7-9 to TRBJ2-1; TRBD2 is a possible D gene (5 bases). V lost 8 bases and J 10 bases, leaving 12 bases between the germline ends. Germline CDR1 and CDR2: SEHNR and FQNEAQ (reference sequence). The CDR3 contains 11 residues. CDR3: CASGRQGEQFF. The CDR3 DNA reads TGTGCCAGCGGGAGACAAGGGGAGCAGTTCTTC.

In its sample, this clonotype was seen a few times. This chain links TRBV5-1 with TRBJ2-3; the match to TRBD2 covers 9 bases. The CDR3 runs to 17 residues. Germline V gene sequence: CDR1 SGHRS, CDR2 YFSETQ. V was clipped by 2 bases and J by 5 bases; unmatched bases: 12. The DNA for the CDR3 is TGCGCCAGCAGCTTTGGCGGGGGGGCAAAAGTAGGAGATACGCAGTATTTT. This encodes CASSFGGGAKVGDTQYF. The whole variable domain, filled in from reference TRBV5-1 and TRBJ2-3, reads KAGVTQTPRYLIKTRGQQVTLSCSPISGHRSVSWYQQTPGQGLQFLFEYFSETQRNKGNFPGRFSGRQFSNSRSEMNVSTLELGDSALYLCASSFGGGAKVGDTQYFGPGTRLTVL.

As concerns this clonotype: This could be a read error, since a much larger clone is one nucleotide away. The chain carries TRBV6-6 and TRBJ1-1, with D possibly matching TRBD1 (5 bases). The ends were cut back, 2 bases at V and 7 bases at J, with 14 bases in the middle. This CDR3 comprises 14 residues. Germline V gene sequence: CDR1 MNHNY, CDR2 SVGAGI (reference sequence). This chain's CDR3 is CASSYILEGIEAFF. The CDR3 DNA reads TGTGCCAGCAGTTACATCCTCGAGGGGATTGAAGCTTTCTTT.

This clonotype came up many times. In DNA, the CDR3 is TGCAGCGCGGGAGAGGGAGATACGCAGTATTTT. Protein sequence: CSAGEGDTQYF. This rearrangement joins TRBV29-1 to TRBJ2-3; D is possibly TRBD2 (6 bases). The CDR3 has 11 amino acids. Germline V lookup: CDR1 SQVTM, CDR2 ANQGSEA. Trimming took 7 bases from V and 5 from J, leaving 10 bases between them.

The J gene is TRBJ1-4, the V gene TRBV11-2; TRBD1 matches at 7 bases. There are 14 residues in the CDR3. Germline V gene data show CDR1 as SGHAT and CDR2 as FQNNGV. With V trimmed by 6 bases and J by 8 bases, 9 bases remained unmatched. This chain's CDR3 is CASSKQGRDEKLFF. For the CDR3, the DNA is TGTGCCAGCAGTAAACAGGGGAGAGACGAAAAACTGTTTTTT.

This clonotype showed up just a few times. The chain couples TRBV29-1 to TRBJ1-5, with 9 nucleotides matching TRBD1. Germline CDR1 and CDR2: SQVTM and ANQGSEA. Unmatched junction bases numbered 2, after V lost 6 bases and J lost 5 bases. This CDR3 contains 12 residues. This CDR3 is CSVRTGDQPQHF. The CDR3 DNA reads TGCAGCGTCCGGACAGGGGATCAGCCCCAGCATTTT.

This rearrangement joins TRBV3-1 to TRBJ2-1; D could derive from TRBD1 or TRBD2 (5 bases each). The CDR3 extends over 15 amino acids. Germline V gives CDR1 LGHDT, CDR2 YNNKEL (reference sequence). V lost 1 base, J lost 8 bases, and 15 bases lay in between. CDR3 nucleotide sequence: TGTGCCAGCAGCCAAGCCGCCAGGGCGCGGGATGAGCAGTTCTTC. This translates into CASSQAARARDEQFF.

This clonotype was seen at least ten times. J is TRBJ1-1 and V is TRBV6-6; unclear D gene. The CDR3 length is 11 residues. CDR1 MNHNY and CDR2 SVGAGI come from the germline V gene (reference sequence). Trimming took off 7 bases at V and 5 bases at J, with 8 bases between the two ends. The DNA of the CDR3 is TGTGCCAGCAACCTTAGAACTGAAGCTTTCTTT. Translated: CASNLRTEAFF.

This clonotype was found many times. This sequence joins TRBV2 and TRBJ1-1; D unresolved. Germline V CDR1 and CDR2: SNHLY, FYNNEI. V was trimmed by 3 bases and J by 0 bases, leaving 2 bases between them. The CDR3 runs to 12 residues. CDR3: CASSEMNTEAFF. In nucleotides, the CDR3 is TGTGCCAGCAGTGAGATGAACACTGAAGCTTTCTTT.

This clonotype has more than one count but fewer than ten. This chain connects TRBV24-1 to TRBJ2-3, with D uncertain. The length of the CDR3 is 14 residues. Germline values: CDR1 KGHDR, CDR2 SFDVKD. The germline V and J ends were trimmed by 7 bases and 1 base, with 11 bases remaining between them. This chain's CDR3 is CATSPRHGTDTQYF. The CDR3 DNA reads as TGTGCCACCAGCCCCCGCCACGGCACAGATACGCAGTATTTT.

This clonotype came up many times. This sequence joins TRBV27 and TRBJ1-5; D is perhaps TRBD1 (6 bases). CDR1 is MNHEY, CDR2 SMNVEV, per germline (reference sequence). The CDR3 sequence is 16 residues long. Trimming took off 7 bases at V and 0 bases at J, with 16 bases between the two ends. The CDR3 region has the DNA TGTGCCAGCATCAATGGACAGCTATATAGCAATCAGCCCCAGCATTTT. Its protein product is CASINGQLYSNQPQHF.

This clonotype was observed at least ten times. V is TRBV24-1 and J is TRBJ1-2, with D possibly TRBD1 on 6 matching bases. V lost 4 bases, J lost 2 bases, and 22 bases lay in between. The CDR3 sequence is 18 residues long. The germline V gene encodes CDR1 KGHDR and CDR2 SFDVKD. The CDR3 DNA reads TGTGCCACCAGTGACCCAACCCCGACAGGCGACTCCAACTATGGCTACACCTTC. It specifies CATSDPTPTGDSNYGYTF.

This clonotype has a count of ten or more. This CDR3 is CASSSQGARGTGANVLTF. CDR3 bases: TGTGCCAGCAGCTCCCAGGGGGCGCGAGGTACTGGGGCCAACGTCCTGACTTTC. The chain recombines TRBV7-8 with TRBJ2-6, with 8 bases fitting TRBD1. Germline V gene data show CDR1 as SGHVS and CDR2 as FQNEAQ. The CDR3 totals 18 residues. V lost 4 bases, J lost 2 bases, and 10 bases stayed unmatched.

This clonotype occurred many times. This chain connects TRBV14 to TRBJ1-2, with TRBD1 identical over 8 bases. Germline trimming cut 2 bases from V and 7 bases from J; bases unmatched to any gene: 6. Germline CDR1 is SGHDN and CDR2 is FVKESK. This CDR3 spans 14 amino acids. The CDR3 DNA reads TGTGCCAGCAGCCAACTGACAGGGGCAGGTGGCTACACCTTC. Translated, it gives CASSQLTGAGGYTF.

The V and J genes are TRBV6-5 and TRBJ2-5; TRBD1 or TRBD2 may be the D gene (5 bases each). Germline loops: CDR1 MNHEY, CDR2 SVGAGI. Between the trimmed V and J ends, which lost 0 bases and 7 bases, there was a span of 6 bases. The CDR3 length is 12 residues. The CDR3 spells CASSYSRGTQYF. In DNA, the CDR3 is TGTGCCAGCAGTTACTCGAGGGGGACCCAGTACTTC.

The sample holds a few counts of this clonotype. The rearrangement uses TRBV29-1 and TRBJ2-7; D might be TRBD2 (6 bases). Germline V gives CDR1 SQVTM, CDR2 ANQGSEA. CDR3 length: 15 amino acids. V lost 6 bases and J 0 bases, leaving 18 bases between the germline ends. The CDR3 DNA follows: TGCAGCGTCTCCCCCGGGGGTCCGAGCTCCTACGAGCAGTACTTC. This sequence encodes CSVSPGGPSSYEQYF.